The 14 T cell receptor beta chains listed next were all sequenced from one sample in a study of T cells in Graves' hyperthyroidism and ophthalmopathy. RNA transcripts gave rise to amplified TCR beta CDR3 regions. The HTBI primer set was used in a first-round RT-PCR of the TCR CDR3. Each CDR3 protein is one row after TCRdb ran MiXCR on the multiplex PCR reads. The repertoire has roughly 400,000 distinct CDR3 sequences, over 12% of them found once; the top ten carry 28%. Sequencing was done on a sample of blood. Receptor source: a man aged 50-59 years with Graves' ophthalmopathy.

CDR3 DNA sequence: TGTGCCAGCAGTGCTTCTGGGTTAAATCAGCCCCAGCATTTT. It is translated as CASSASGLNQPQHF. The rearrangement uses TRBV2 and TRBJ1-5; D is unresolved. The ends were cut back, 4 bases at V and 4 bases at J, with 11 bases in the middle. This CDR3 spans 14 amino acids. Germline V gene sequence: CDR1 SNHLY, CDR2 FYNNEI.

There are many counts of this clonotype. This chain connects TRBV28 to TRBJ2-1; unclear D gene. The CDR3 runs to 11 residues. V lost 7 bases and J lost 8, with 9 bases in between. Germline CDR1 and CDR2: MDHEN and SYDVKM. This chain's CDR3 is CASNTVDEQFF. The CDR3 DNA sequence: TGTGCCAGCAACACGGTGGATGAGCAGTTCTTC.

Ten or more counts support this clonotype. The chain has TRBV3-1 and TRBJ2-5, with a tentative D call TRBD2 (6 bases). Germline assignment: CDR1 LGHDT and CDR2 YNNKEL (reference sequence). The CDR3 length is 15 residues. Trimming cost V 3 bases and J 5 bases, with 16 bases left between them. The CDR3 region is CASSQRGGTVETQYF. The CDR3 nucleotides are TGTGCCAGCAGCCAGAGGGGCGGGACCGTGGAGACCCAGTACTTC.

The table lists this clonotype with a few counts. This chain connects TRBV28 to TRBJ2-7, with TRBD2 matching 8 bases. Germline assignment: CDR1 MDHEN and CDR2 SYDVKM. J gave up 1 base and V 5 bases, and 10 bases lay outside the gene matches. The CDR3 length is 16 residues. CDR3 protein: CASSPAGAGGSYEQYF. The CDR3, as DNA: TGTGCCAGCAGTCCAGCGGGGGCGGGAGGATCCTACGAGCAGTACTTC.

This clonotype was recorded a few times. V and J are TRBV4-1 and TRBJ2-6; 7 bases fit TRBD1. The germline V gene encodes CDR1 MGHRA and CDR2 YSYEKL. CDR3 length: 19 residues. J was trimmed by 0 bases and V by 3 bases; bases with no gene match: 11. The CDR3 spells CASSQRSVGQYSGANVLTF. The CDR3 nucleotides read TGCGCCAGCAGCCAGCGATCGGTGGGACAGTACTCTGGGGCCAACGTCCTGACTTTC.

This clonotype is a singleton in its sample. Just one base apart from a much larger clone, this may be a read error. The J gene is TRBJ2-5, the V gene TRBV20-1; 13 bases match TRBD2. The CDR3 loop spans 15 amino acids. Germline lookup yields CDR1 DFQATT and CDR2 SNEGSKA (reference sequence). V was clipped by 3 bases and J by 7 bases; unmatched bases: 8. CDR3 DNA: TGCAGTGCTAGCTCAGCCCGGACTAGCGGGAGGACCCAGTACTTC. Amino acid sequence: CSASSARTSGRTQYF.

The V gene is TRBV19, the J gene TRBJ2-2, with D maybe TRBD2 (5 bases). The V gene lost 5 bases and the J gene lost 1 base, with 14 bases spanning the gap. Germline-derived CDR1 and CDR2 are LNHDA and SQIVND (reference sequence). The CDR3 covers 16 residues. CDR3 nucleotide sequence: TGTGCCAGTAGTGGGTCATGGGAGAAGAACACCGGGGAGCTGTTTTTT. It specifies CASSGSWEKNTGELFF.

This clonotype was counted ten times or more. The rearrangement links TRBV20-1 to TRBJ2-5; 9 nucleotides agree with TRBD2. There are 14 residues in the CDR3. Trimming removed 4 bases from V and 3 bases from J; junction bases left unmatched: 6. The germline CDR1 and CDR2 sequences are DFQATT and SNEGSKA (reference sequence). The CDR3 reads CSATLSGGKETQYF. For the CDR3, the DNA is TGCAGTGCTACCTTAAGCGGGGGGAAAGAGACCCAGTACTTC.

This clonotype appeared many times. The chain carries TRBV5-1 and TRBJ1-1; D is undetermined. Germline loops: CDR1 SGHRS, CDR2 YFSETQ. This CDR3 is built from 12 residues. V was shortened by 7 bases and J by 4 bases, with 11 bases between the two germline ends. CDR3 nucleotides: TGCGCCAGCGGCGGGGTAGTCACTGAAGCTTTCTTT. It is translated as CASGGVVTEAFF.

The chain couples TRBV20-1 to TRBJ2-1, with a weak D call TRBD2 (6 bases). The germline CDR1 and CDR2 sequences are DFQATT and SNEGSKA (reference sequence). This CDR3 spans 16 amino acids. Trimming took 3 bases from V and 0 from J, leaving 15 bases between them. The DNA of the CDR3 is TGCAGTGCTAGCCCCCCGGGACTTCGCTCCTACAATGAGCAGTTCTTC. It translates to CSASPPGLRSYNEQFF.

This clonotype has more than one count but fewer than ten. The V call is TRBV13, the J call TRBJ2-2, with D uncertain. This CDR3 comprises 14 residues. From germline, CDR1 is PRHDT and CDR2 FYEKMQ (reference sequence). The V end lost 5 bases, the J end lost 4 bases, and 11 bases lay between the germline ends. The CDR3 coding sequence is TGTGCCAGCAGCCCACTGGTGGGCACCGGGGAGCTGTTTTTT. The encoded protein is CASSPLVGTGELFF.

This chain links TRBV25-1 with TRBJ2-1, with D perhaps TRBD1 or TRBD2 (6 bases each). V lost 6 bases, J lost 5 bases, and 17 bases lay in between. Per germline, CDR1 MGHDK and CDR2 SYGVNS. The CDR3 totals 15 residues. CDR3 sequence (DNA): TGTGCCAGCAGCGGGGGCCCAAGACAACACAATGAGCAGTTCTTC. Its protein product is CASSGGPRQHNEQFF.

Regarding this clonotype: The junction differs from germline at one of its ends, possibly a read error. This chain uses TRBV9 with TRBJ2-1, with no clear D. Germline V lookup: CDR1 SGDLS, CDR2 YYNGEE. The CDR3 runs to 16 residues. The CDR3 nucleotides read TGTGCCAGCAACGTAGATCCCCAGTTCTCCTACAATGAGCAGTTCTTC. It encodes CASNVDPQFSYNEQFF.

V gene TRBV20-1 combines with J gene TRBJ1-5, with TRBD1 matching over 7 bases. Germline CDR1 reads DFQATT; CDR2 reads SNEGSKA (reference sequence). The V gene end was trimmed by 6 bases and the J gene end by 0 bases; junction bases not matched to a gene: 8. This CDR3 comprises 15 residues. CDR3 sequence (DNA): TGCAGTGCACCCGACAGGGTGAATAGCAATCAGCCCCAGCATTTT. Protein sequence: CSAPDRVNSNQPQHF.